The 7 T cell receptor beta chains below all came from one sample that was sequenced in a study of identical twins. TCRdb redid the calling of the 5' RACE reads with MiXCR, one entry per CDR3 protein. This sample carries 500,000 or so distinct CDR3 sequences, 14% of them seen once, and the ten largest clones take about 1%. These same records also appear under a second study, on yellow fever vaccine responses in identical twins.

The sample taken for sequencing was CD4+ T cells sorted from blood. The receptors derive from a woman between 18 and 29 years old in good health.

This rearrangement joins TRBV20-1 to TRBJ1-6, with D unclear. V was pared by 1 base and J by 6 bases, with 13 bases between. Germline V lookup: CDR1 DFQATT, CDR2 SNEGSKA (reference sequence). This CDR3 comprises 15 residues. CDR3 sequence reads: CSARVSGIGNSPLHF. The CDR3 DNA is TGCAGTGCTAGAGTTTCCGGGATCGGTAATTCACCCCTCCACTTT.

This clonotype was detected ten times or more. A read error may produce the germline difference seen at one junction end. CDR3 sequence (DNA): TGTGCTAGCAGCCCTCTAGCTACCGGGGAGCTGTTTTTT. It encodes CASSPLATGELFF. J is TRBJ2-2 and V is TRBV7-7, with TRBD2 as a possible D gene (5 bases). CDR3 size: 13 residues. The germline CDR1 and CDR2 sequences are SSHAT and FNYEAQ (reference sequence).

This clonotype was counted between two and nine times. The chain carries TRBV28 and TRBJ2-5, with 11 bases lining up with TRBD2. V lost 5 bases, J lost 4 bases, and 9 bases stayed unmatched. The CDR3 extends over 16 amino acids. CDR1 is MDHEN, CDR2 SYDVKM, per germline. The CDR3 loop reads CASSLVAGGPRETQYF. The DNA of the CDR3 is TGTGCCAGCAGTCTTGTAGCGGGAGGGCCACGAGAGACCCAGTACTTC.

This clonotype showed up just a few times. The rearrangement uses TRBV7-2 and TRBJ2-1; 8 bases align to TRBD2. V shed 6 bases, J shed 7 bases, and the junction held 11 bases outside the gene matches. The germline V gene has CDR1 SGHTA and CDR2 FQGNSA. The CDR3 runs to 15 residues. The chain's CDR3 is CASSQNPASGNEQFF. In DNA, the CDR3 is TGTGCCAGCAGTCAAAACCCGGCTAGCGGGAATGAGCAGTTCTTC.

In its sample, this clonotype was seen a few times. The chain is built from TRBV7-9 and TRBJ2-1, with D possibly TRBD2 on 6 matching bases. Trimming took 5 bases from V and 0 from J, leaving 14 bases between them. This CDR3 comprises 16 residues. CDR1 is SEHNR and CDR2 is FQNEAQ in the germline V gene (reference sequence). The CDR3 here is CASSIYSGSSYNEQFF. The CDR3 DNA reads TGTGCCAGCAGCATATATAGCGGAAGCTCCTACAATGAGCAGTTCTTC.

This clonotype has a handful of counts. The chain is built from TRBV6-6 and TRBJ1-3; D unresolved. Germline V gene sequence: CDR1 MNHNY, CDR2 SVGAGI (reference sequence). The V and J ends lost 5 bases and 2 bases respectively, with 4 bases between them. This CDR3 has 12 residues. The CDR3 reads CASSNTGNTIYF. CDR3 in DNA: TGTGCCAGCAGTAATACTGGAAACACCATATATTTT.

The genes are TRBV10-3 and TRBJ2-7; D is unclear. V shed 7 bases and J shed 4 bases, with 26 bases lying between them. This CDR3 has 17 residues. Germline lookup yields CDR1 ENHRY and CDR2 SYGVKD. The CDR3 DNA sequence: TGTGCCATCACGTACATCCCCCATTGGCACCAAATTTACGAGCAGTACTTC. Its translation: CAITYIPHWHQIYEQYF.